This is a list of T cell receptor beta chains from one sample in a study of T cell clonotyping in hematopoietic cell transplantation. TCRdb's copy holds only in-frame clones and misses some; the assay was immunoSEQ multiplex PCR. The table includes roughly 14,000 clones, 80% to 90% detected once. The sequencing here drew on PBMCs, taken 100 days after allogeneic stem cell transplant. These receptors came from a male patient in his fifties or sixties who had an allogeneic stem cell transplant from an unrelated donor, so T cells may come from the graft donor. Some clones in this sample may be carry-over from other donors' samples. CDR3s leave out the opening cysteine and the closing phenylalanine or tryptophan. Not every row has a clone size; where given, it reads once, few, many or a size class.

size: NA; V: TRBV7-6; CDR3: ASSLQGSYGYT
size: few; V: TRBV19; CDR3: ASSSGFGQPQH
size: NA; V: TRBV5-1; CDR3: ASSTNPNGDTEAF
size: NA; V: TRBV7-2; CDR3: ASSLGTLYSNQPQH
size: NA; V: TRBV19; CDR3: ATSAGGGYEQY
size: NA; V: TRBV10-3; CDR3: GAGQETQY
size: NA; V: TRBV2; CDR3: ASSVGTYSNQPQH
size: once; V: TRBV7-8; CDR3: ASSGQGEITDTQY
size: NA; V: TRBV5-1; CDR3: ASSLVSSGSPYEQY
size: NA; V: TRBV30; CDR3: AWALGGTGKAF
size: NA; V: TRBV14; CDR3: ASSAQTGAGYT
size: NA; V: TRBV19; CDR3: ASRSLTGGYEQY
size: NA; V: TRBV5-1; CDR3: ASSLEIAGANNEQF
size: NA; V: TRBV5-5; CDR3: ASSLGYATEAF
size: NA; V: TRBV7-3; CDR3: ASSPSLGGKLF
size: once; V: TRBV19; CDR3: ASRPKGPEKLF
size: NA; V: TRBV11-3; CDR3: ASSQRRLAGGQETQY
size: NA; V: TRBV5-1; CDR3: ASSLVGGAGYT
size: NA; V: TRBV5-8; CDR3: ASRHRGNTEAF
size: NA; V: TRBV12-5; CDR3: ASGLNQETQY
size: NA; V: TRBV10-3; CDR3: ATQRLTGEADEQF
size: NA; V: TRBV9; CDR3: ASSPGTAYGYT
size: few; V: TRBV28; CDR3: ASSLPAPGANVLT
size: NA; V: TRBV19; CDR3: ASSIGQGGHQPQH
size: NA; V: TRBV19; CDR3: ASVRSGSRQGSQPQH
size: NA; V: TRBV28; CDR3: ASSPGLAGGGETQY
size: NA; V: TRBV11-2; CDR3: ASSKDRGVHEQY
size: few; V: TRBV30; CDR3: AWRLGGRAEAF
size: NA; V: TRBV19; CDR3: ASSRGDGYT
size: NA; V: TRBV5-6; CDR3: ASSLRRANLNTEAF
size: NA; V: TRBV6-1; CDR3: ASSDRTGLGYT
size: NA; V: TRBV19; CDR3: ASSEQTLGPQH
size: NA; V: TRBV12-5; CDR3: ASAKYIKEDTEAF
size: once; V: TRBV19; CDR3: ASSPTVSYNEQF
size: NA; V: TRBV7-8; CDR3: ASSLRDTYNEQF
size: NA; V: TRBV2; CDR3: ASSFLLSLNTEAF
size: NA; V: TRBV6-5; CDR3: ASRPVGYSNQPQH
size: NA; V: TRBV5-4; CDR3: ASSPRQGPTGELF
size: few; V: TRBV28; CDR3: ASSPRPYGYT
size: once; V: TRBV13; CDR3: ASSFRQGTHEQY
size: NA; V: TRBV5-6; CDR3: ASSFQGAETEAF
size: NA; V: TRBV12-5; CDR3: ASGPNPVAGTAINEAF
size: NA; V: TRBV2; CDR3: ASSVRNTEAF
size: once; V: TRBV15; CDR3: ATSRERGIGGYT
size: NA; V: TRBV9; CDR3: ASSVATAGVNTGELF